A selection of T cell receptor beta chains follows, all from one sample in a study of blood T cell repertoires in COVID-19. Sequencing used immunoSEQ multiplex PCR; TCRdb keeps in-frame clones, though not all of them. The sample lists 70,000 to 95,000 clones, 80% occurring once. What was sequenced was peripheral blood. These receptors were taken from a human donor in a cohort sampled during active COVID-19. The conserved cysteine and the conserved F or W are not part of the CDR3 here. Clone size appears in some rows only: once, few, many, or a class for an expanded clone.

TRBV20-1	9	TRBJ2-3	once	KAGTTDTQY
TRBV15	12	TRBJ2-7	.	ATSRGGVRSEQY
TRBV19	13	TRBJ1-5	few	ASSIGPGDLQPQH
TRBV10-2	12	TRBJ2-1	.	ASRTSGPVGEQF
TRBV10-3	11	TRBJ1-2	few	AINGGLGYGYT
TRBV11-2	10	TRBJ2-1	once	ASSFISGEQF
TRBV9	13	TRBJ1-1	.	ASSVEGARNTEAF
TRBV7-3	11	TRBJ2-5	.	ASSRDRAETQY
TRBV7-8	14	TRBJ2-2	many	ASSLRSSGGSGELF
TRBV19	13	TRBJ1-1	.	ASRTGGRLNTEAF
TRBV3-1/TRBV3-2	12	TRBJ1-5	.	ASSQEVRAQPQH
TRBV7-9	12	TRBJ2-2	.	ACGGDYRSGELF